This entry is about one TCR beta chain. Antigen unknown. The data are from a study of T cell clones after liver transplantation. Overall study: A pre-transplant mixed lymphocyte reaction with TCRbeta sequencing defined graft-donor-reactive clones followed in post-transplant blood. Tolerant meant at least one year fully off immunosuppression without liver enzymes above twice normal. As an antigen-independent comparator, third-party-reactive TCRbeta sequences came from pre-transplant mixed lymphocyte reactions. Whole-study findings and limits: The donor-reactive repertoire was only partly measurable in a couple of subjects, lacking donor cells.

The data were produced by immunoSEQ multiplex PCR, yet TCRdb's version contains in-frame clones alone and is incomplete. This table has 65,000 to 80,000 clones, 75% to 90% appearing once. The CDR3 is 15 amino acids. Germline CDR1 and CDR2: SGDLS and YYNGEE. Trimming cost V 4 bases and J 0 bases, with 14 bases left between them. The specimen was CD4+ T cells from blood, collected before liver transplant. This receptor was identified in a human donor who received a liver transplant. The chain couples TRBV9 to TRBJ2-7; tentatively, D is TRBD1 (5 bases). DNA of the CDR3: TGTGCCAGCAGCCCCAGGGCGACAGTCTCCTACGAGCAGTACTTC. This encodes CASSPRATVSYEQYF.